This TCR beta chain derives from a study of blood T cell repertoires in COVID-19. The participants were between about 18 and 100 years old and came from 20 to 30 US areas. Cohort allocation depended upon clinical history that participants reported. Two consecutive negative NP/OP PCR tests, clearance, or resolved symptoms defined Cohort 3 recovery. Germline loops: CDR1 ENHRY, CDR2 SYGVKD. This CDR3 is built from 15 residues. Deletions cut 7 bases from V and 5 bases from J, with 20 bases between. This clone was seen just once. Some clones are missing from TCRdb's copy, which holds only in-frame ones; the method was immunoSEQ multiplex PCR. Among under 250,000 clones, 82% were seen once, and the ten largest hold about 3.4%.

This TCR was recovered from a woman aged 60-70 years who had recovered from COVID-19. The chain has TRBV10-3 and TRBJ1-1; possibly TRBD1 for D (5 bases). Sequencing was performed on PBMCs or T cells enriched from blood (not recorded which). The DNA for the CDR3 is TGTGCCATCATGGGCCTCAGGTCCGGGGGAACTGAAGCTTTCTTT. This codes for CAIMGLRSGGTEAFF.